Included here is one T cell receptor (beta chain) sequence, with context. Repertoires were generated with immunoSEQ multiplex PCR, while TCRdb's copy carries only in-frame clones and drops some. The sample consists of fewer than 250,000 clones, 80% to 90% of them appearing once. The sample is drawn from a study of blood T cell repertoires in COVID-19. Across the study: Donors in the United States, Italy and Spain gave samples during acute or convalescent COVID-19.

Germline CDR1 SGHRS, CDR2 YFSETQ. The CDR3 extends over 14 amino acids. Trimming pared 4 bases from V and 3 bases from J, leaving 13 bases between. The chain joins TRBV5-1 to TRBJ2-5, with D possibly matching TRBD2 (6 bases). Specimen: peripheral blood. The source is a woman in her 70s with acute or convalescent COVID-19. The CDR3 reads CASSPGRTKETQYF. The CDR3 nucleotides are TGCGCCAGCAGCCCGGGACGGACTAAAGAGACCCAGTACTTC.